The 14 T cell receptor beta chains given below trace back to one sample, sequenced in a study of T-cell reconstitution after alpha-beta-depleted transplantation in children. Library preparation (for TCRbeta) was performed with unique molecular identifiers. MiXCR, run by TCRdb on the PCR reads, gives a single entry per CDR3 protein. This sample has about 510,000 distinct CDR3 sequences; about 10% occur once, and the top ten carry about 15%. The starting material was PBMCs, mostly from graft donor cells, obtained 180 days after TCRalphabeta/CD19-depleted stem cell transplant. Every receptor here comes from a female patient between 2 and 15 years old who had a stem cell transplant for aplastic anemia, so the T cells may come from the graft donor.

This chain joins TRBV6-5 and TRBJ1-4; D call uncertain. CDR1 is MNHEY, CDR2 SVGAGI, per germline. The V and J ends lost 0 bases and 6 bases respectively, with 14 bases between them. The CDR3 spans 16 residues. CDR3 sequence reads: CASSYSMTPSHEKLFF. The CDR3 nucleotides read TGTGCCAGCAGTTACTCGATGACCCCCTCCCATGAAAAACTGTTTTTT.

This chain links TRBV6-1 with TRBJ2-5; D remains ambiguous. The germline V gene encodes CDR1 MNHNS and CDR2 SASEGT. There are 15 residues in the CDR3. V was clipped by 6 bases and J by 5 bases, with 19 bases between them. This chain's CDR3 is CASSQAPHGGETQYF. In DNA form, the CDR3 reads TGTGCCAGCAGCCAAGCACCCCACGGTGGGGAGACCCAGTACTTC.

The CDR3 here is CASSSAGNYGYTF. The CDR3 DNA sequence: TGTGCCAGCAGTTCTGCAGGGAACTATGGCTACACCTTC. The chain recombines TRBV27 with TRBJ1-2, with D perhaps TRBD1 (5 bases). Trimming removed 4 bases from V and 2 bases from J, with 8 bases in between. The CDR3 contains 13 residues. Germline V gene sequence: CDR1 MNHEY, CDR2 SMNVEV (reference sequence).

At least ten counts were recorded for this clonotype. The rearrangement joins TRBV7-8 to TRBJ2-4, with a tentative D call TRBD1 (6 bases). Germline V gene sequence: CDR1 SGHVS, CDR2 FQNEAQ. This CDR3 is built from 17 residues. V dropped 5 bases and J dropped 0 bases, with 17 bases sitting between them. The CDR3 DNA is TGTGCCAGCAGCGTAGGTCCCGGGACACTAGCCAAAAACATTCAGTACTTC. This codes for CASSVGPGTLAKNIQYF.

This clonotype was counted only a few times. The chain employs TRBV7-3 and TRBJ2-7; unclear D gene. The length of the CDR3 is 14 residues. Germline V gives CDR1 SGHTA, CDR2 FQGTGA. V lost 5 bases to trimming and J lost 1 base, with 12 bases between them. The CDR3 spells CASSPTSSSYEQYF. The CDR3 nucleotides read TGTGCCAGCAGCCCAACGTCCAGTTCCTACGAGCAGTACTTC.

The V and J genes are TRBV7-9 and TRBJ2-7, with 7 bases lining up with TRBD1. The V and J ends lost 5 bases and 0 bases, in that order; junction bases with no gene match: 7. CDR1 and CDR2 from the germline V gene are SEHNR and FQNEAQ (reference sequence). The CDR3 has 15 amino acids. CDR3 protein: CASSPPGQSSYEQYV. The CDR3 DNA reads TGTGCCAGCAGCCCTCCGGGACAGAGCTCCTACGAGCAGTACGTC.

This chain links TRBV28 with TRBJ2-7, with D perhaps TRBD1 or TRBD2 (5 bases each). In germline, CDR1 is MDHEN, CDR2 SYDVKM. This CDR3 contains 15 residues. Trimming pared 5 bases from V and 12 bases from J, leaving 26 bases between. CDR3 amino acids: CASSNRRGREWGWYV. CDR3 nucleotide sequence: TGTGCCAGCAGTAACCGACGGGGCCGAGAGTGGGGTTGGTACGTC.

This clonotype appeared a few times. V is TRBV28 and J is TRBJ1-1, with D possibly matching TRBD1 (6 bases). In germline, CDR1 is MDHEN, CDR2 SYDVKM. Between the trimmed V and J ends, which lost 2 bases and 0 bases, there was a span of 13 bases. CDR3 length: 16 amino acids. The CDR3: CASSLQGSGMNTEAFF. For the CDR3, the DNA is TGTGCCAGCAGTTTACAGGGGAGCGGTATGAACACTGAAGCTTTCTTT. Full variable domain (missing parts from reference TRBV28 and TRBJ1-1): DVKVTQSSRYLVKRTGEKVFLECVQDMDHENMFWYRQDPGLGLRLIYFSYDVKMKEKGDIPEGYSVSREKKERFSLILESASTNQTSMYLCASSLQGSGMNTEAFFGQGTRLTVV.

The rearrangement uses TRBV27 and TRBJ2-3; tentative D call: TRBD1 (6 bases). The germline gives CDR1 MNHEY, CDR2 SMNVEV (reference sequence). The CDR3 has 14 amino acids. V shed 1 base and J shed 4 bases, with 9 bases lying between them. This CDR3 reads CASSLLGGADTQYF. The DNA for the CDR3 is TGTGCCAGCAGTTTATTAGGGGGAGCAGATACGCAGTATTTT.

This clonotype was seen at least ten times. The J gene is TRBJ2-5, the V gene TRBV28; D is unclear. Trimming removed 5 bases at V and 7 bases at J, with 14 bases between. Germline CDR1 is MDHEN and CDR2 is SYDVKM. CDR3 length: 13 amino acids. For the CDR3, the DNA is TGTGCCAGCAGTGAAGACCCCGGCAGGACCCAGTACTTC. Protein product: CASSEDPGRTQYF.

The chain joins TRBV5-6 to TRBJ2-7, with TRBD1 identical over 7 bases. CDR3 size: 14 residues. The germline gives CDR1 SGHDT, CDR2 YYEEEE. V gave up 3 bases and J gave up 3 bases; unmatched junction bases: 6. The CDR3 region has the DNA TGTGCCAGCAGCTCCATACAGGGGCACTACGAGCAGTACGTC. This codes for CASSSIQGHYEQYV.

The J gene is TRBJ2-4, the V gene TRBV25-1, with D perhaps TRBD1 or TRBD2 (5 bases each). Looked up from germline, CDR1 is MGHDK and CDR2 is SYGVNS. The CDR3 has 15 residues. Trimming took off 6 bases at V and 1 base at J, with 13 bases between the two ends. This chain's CDR3 is CASRGDRDAKNIQYF. For the CDR3, the DNA is TGTGCCAGCAGAGGGGACCGGGACGCCAAAAACATTCAGTACTTC.

Regarding this clonotype: One end of the junction does not line up with germline, which may come from a read error. The J gene is TRBJ1-5, the V gene TRBV15, with 9 bases lining up with TRBD1. This CDR3 contains 17 residues. Germline lookup yields CDR1 LNHNV and CDR2 YYDKDF (reference sequence). CDR3 DNA: TGTCCCACCAGCAGACGCCGGACAGGGGCTAGCAATCAGCCCCAGCATTTT. The encoded protein is CPTSRRRTGASNQPQHF.

The genes are TRBV20-1 and TRBJ2-1; maybe TRBD2 (6 bases). Germline lookup yields CDR1 DFQATT and CDR2 SNEGSKA (reference sequence). This CDR3 has 17 residues. Trimming shortened V by 0 bases and J by 4 bases, and 19 bases separated the two germline ends. The CDR3 protein is CSARDSPLRRGYNEQFF. The DNA of the CDR3 is TGCAGTGCTAGAGATTCGCCCTTACGGCGGGGATACAATGAGCAGTTCTTC.